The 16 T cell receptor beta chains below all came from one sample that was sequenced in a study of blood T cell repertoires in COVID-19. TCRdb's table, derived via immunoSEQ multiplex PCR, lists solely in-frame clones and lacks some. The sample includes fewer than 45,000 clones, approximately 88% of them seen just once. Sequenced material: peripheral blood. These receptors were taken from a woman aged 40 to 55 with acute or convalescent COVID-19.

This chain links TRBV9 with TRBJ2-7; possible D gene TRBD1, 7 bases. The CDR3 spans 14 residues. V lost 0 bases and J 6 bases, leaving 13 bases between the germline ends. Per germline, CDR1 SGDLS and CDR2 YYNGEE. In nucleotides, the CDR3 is TGTGCCAGCAGCGTAGTCTCAGGGGGAGGCGAGCAGTACTTC. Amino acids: CASSVVSGGGEQYF.

CDR3 DNA: TGTGCCAGCAGCCGCCTTGAGGGGGCGGTCTACGAGCAGTACTTC. This translates into CASSRLEGAVYEQYF. V and J are TRBV5-8 and TRBJ2-7; 7 bases line up with TRBD1. The CDR3 extends over 15 amino acids. V gave up 4 bases and J gave up 3 bases; unmatched junction bases: 10. The germline V gene encodes CDR1 SGHTS and CDR2 YDEGEE.

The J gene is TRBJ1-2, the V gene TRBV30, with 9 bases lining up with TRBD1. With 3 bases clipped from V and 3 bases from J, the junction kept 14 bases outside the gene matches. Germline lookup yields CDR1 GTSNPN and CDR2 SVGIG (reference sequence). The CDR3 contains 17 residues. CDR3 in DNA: TGTGCCTGGAGCGAAGGACAGGGGTGGACGGTGGACTATGGCTACACCTTC. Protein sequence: CAWSEGQGWTVDYGYTF.

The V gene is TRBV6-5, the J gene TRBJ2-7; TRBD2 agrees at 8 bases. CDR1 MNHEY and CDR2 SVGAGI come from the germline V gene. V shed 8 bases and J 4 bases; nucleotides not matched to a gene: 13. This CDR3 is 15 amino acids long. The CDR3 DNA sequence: TGTGCCAGCCGCCCTAATCCGGCTAGCGGGTACGAGCAGTACTTC. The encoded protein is CASRPNPASGYEQYF.

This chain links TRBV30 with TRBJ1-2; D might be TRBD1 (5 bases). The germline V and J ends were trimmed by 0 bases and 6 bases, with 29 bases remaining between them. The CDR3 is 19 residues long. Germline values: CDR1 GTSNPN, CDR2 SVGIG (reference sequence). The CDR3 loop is CAWSVPFQGLRRGYDGYTF. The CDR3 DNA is TGTGCCTGGAGTGTACCGTTTCAAGGACTCCGGAGGGGTTACGATGGCTACACCTTC.

The CDR3 DNA is TGCAGTGCTAGTCACTTGAGGGACAGCACCACCTACGAGCAGTACTTC. Encoded protein: CSASHLRDSTTYEQYF. The V gene is TRBV20-1, the J gene TRBJ2-7; 7 bases are a match to TRBD1. The CDR3 consists of 16 residues. The trim removed 3 bases at V and 2 bases at J, leaving 13 bases unmatched. CDR1 is DFQATT, CDR2 SNEGSKA, per germline (reference sequence).

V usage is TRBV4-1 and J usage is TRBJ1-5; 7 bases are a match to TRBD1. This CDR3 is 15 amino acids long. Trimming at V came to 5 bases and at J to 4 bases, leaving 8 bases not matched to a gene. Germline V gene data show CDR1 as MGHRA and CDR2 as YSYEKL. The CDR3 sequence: CASSAEDRRNQPQHF. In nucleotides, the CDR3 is TGCGCCAGCAGCGCAGAGGACAGGAGGAATCAGCCCCAGCATTTT.

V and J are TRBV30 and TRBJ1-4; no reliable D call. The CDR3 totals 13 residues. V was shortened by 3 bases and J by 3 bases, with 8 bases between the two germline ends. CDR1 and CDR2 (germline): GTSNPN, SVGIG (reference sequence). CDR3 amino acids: CAWRGSPNEKLFF. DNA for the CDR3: TGTGCCTGGAGGGGGAGTCCTAATGAAAAACTGTTTTTT.

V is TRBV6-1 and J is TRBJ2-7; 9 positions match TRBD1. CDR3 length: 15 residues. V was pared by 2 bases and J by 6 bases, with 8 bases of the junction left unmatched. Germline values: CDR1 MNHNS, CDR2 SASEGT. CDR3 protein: CASSEFPGQGFEQYF. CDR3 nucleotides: TGTGCCAGCAGTGAATTTCCCGGACAGGGGTTCGAGCAGTACTTC.

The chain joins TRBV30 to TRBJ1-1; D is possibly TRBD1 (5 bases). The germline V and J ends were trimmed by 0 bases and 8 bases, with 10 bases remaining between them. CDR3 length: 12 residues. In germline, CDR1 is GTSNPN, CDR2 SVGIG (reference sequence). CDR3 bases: TGTGCCTGGAGTGTCCCTAGGGGCGAAGCTTTCTTT. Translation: CAWSVPRGEAFF.

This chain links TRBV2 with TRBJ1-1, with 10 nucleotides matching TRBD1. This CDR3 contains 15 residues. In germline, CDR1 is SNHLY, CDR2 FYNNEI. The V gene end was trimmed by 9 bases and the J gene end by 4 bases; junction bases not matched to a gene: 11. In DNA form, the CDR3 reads TGTGCCAGGCGGCCGGGACAGGGGTACGGCACTGAAGCTTTCTTT. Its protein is CARRPGQGYGTEAFF.

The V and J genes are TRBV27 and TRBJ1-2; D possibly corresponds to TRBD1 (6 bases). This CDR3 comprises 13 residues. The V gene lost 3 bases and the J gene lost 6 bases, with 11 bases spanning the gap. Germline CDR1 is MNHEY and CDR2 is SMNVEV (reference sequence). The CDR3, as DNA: TGTGCCAGCAGTTTGGGACACGGGGATGGCTACACCTTC. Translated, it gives CASSLGHGDGYTF.

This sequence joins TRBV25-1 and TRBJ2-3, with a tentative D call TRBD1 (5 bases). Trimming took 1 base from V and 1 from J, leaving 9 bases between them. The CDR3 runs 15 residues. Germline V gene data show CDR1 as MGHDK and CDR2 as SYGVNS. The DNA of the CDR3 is TGTGCCAGCAGTGAATTTGGCAGGGGCACAGATACGCAGTATTTT. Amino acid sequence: CASSEFGRGTDTQYF.

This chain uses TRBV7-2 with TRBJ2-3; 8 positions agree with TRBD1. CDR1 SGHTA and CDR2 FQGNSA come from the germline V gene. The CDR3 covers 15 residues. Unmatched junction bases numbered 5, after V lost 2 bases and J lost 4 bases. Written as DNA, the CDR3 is TGTGCCAGCAGCTTATTGGGACAGGTACCAGATACGCAGTATTTT. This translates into CASSLLGQVPDTQYF.

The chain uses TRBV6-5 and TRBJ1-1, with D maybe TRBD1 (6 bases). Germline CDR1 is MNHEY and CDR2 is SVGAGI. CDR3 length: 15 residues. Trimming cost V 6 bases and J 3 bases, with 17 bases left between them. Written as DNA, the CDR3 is TGTGCCAGCAGCCGACAGGATAAGGGGTACACTGAAGCTTTCTTT. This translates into CASSRQDKGYTEAFF.

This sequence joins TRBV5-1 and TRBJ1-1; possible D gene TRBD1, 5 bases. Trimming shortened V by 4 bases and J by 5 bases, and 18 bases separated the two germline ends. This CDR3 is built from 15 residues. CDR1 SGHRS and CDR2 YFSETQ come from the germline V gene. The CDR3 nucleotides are TGCGCCAGCAGCCCGAGCCTGCAGGGTGTTACTGAAGCTTTCTTT. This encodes CASSPSLQGVTEAFF. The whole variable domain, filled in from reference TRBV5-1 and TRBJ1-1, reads KAGVTQTPRYLIKTRGQQVTLSCSPISGHRSVSWYQQTPGQGLQFLFEYFSETQRNKGNFPGRFSGRQFSNSRSEMNVSTLELGDSALYLCASSPSLQGVTEAFFGQGTRLTVV.